This T cell receptor (beta chain) is drawn from a study of T cell responses to AZD1222 COVID-19 vaccine. The study's findings and limits: Elevations in Spike-specific TCR breadth and depth followed administration of two AZD1222 doses.

Measured with immunoSEQ multiplex PCR; TCRdb has only the in-frame clones, and not every one. The table lists around 100,000 clones, nearly 90% of them singletons, with around 2.3% in the top ten. This clone was counted a few times. Its target is not known. CDR1 and CDR2 (germline): LNHNV, YYDKDF (reference sequence). The CDR3 length is 16 residues. The germline V and J ends were trimmed by 1 base and 3 bases, with 14 bases remaining between them. V usage is TRBV15 and J usage is TRBJ2-3; D is undetermined. The sequenced sample was peripheral blood, obtained 28 days after the second AZD1222 dose. This clonotype was sampled from an adult who received the AZD1222 COVID-19 vaccine. CDR3 sequence (DNA): TGTGCCACCAGCAGAGGTCTAGAAAAGGGAACAGATACGCAGTATTTT. Residues: CATSRGLEKGTDTQYF.